The TCR beta chain described here comes from a study of cytomegalovirus exposure and HLA in healthy donors. General study points: Researchers catalogued about 150 TCR beta chains as cytomegalovirus-associated.

TCRdb keeps only in-frame clones here, not all; method: immunoSEQ multiplex PCR. This sample has over 200,000 clones; nearly 90% occur once, and the top ten carry about 0.36%. Details on this clone: Its cognate antigen is unknown.

Germline V gene data show CDR1 as MNHNS and CDR2 as SASEGT. This CDR3 contains 12 residues. V lost 9 bases to trimming and J lost 4 bases; unmatched junction nucleotides: 5. This chain connects TRBV6-1 to TRBJ1-2; TRBD1 matches at 7 bases. This receptor was identified in a young woman in good health and CMV-seronegative. The specimen sequenced was PBMCs. The CDR3 reads CASRQGGYGYTF. The CDR3, as DNA: TGTGCCAGTCGACAGGGCGGCTATGGCTACACCTTC.